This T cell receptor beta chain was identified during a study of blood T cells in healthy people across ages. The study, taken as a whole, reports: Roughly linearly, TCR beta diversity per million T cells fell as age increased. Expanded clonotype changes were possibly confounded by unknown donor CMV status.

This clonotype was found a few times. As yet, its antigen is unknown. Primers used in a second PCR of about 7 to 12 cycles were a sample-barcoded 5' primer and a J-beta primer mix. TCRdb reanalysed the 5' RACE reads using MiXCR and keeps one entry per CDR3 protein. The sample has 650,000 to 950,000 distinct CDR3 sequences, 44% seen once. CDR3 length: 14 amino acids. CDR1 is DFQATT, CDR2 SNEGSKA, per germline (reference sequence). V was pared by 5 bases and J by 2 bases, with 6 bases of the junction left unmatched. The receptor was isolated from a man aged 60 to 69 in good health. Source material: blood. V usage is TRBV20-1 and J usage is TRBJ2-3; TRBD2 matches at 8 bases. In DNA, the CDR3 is TGCAGTGCTCCACGGGGGGGATTCACAGATACGCAGTATTTT. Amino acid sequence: CSAPRGGFTDTQYF.